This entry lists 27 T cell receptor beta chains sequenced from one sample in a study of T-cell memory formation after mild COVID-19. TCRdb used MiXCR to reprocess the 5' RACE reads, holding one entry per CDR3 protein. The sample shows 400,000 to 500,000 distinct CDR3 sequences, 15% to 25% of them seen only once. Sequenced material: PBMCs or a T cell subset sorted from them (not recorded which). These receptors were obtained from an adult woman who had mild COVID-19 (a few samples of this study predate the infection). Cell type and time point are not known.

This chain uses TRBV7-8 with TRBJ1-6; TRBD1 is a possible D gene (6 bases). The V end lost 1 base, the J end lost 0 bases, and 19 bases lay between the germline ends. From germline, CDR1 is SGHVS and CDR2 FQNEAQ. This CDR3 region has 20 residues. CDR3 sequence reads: CASSLEGQHSSSSYNSPLHF. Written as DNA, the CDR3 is TGTGCCAGCAGCTTAGAAGGACAGCATAGCTCGAGCTCCTATAATTCACCCCTCCACTTT. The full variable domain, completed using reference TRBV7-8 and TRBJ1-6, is GAGVSQSPRYKVAKRGQDVALRCDPISGHVSLFWYQQALGQGPEFLTYFQNEAQLDKSGLPSDRFFAERPEGSVSTLKIQRTQQEDSAVYLCASSLEGQHSSSSYNSPLHFGNGTRLTVT.

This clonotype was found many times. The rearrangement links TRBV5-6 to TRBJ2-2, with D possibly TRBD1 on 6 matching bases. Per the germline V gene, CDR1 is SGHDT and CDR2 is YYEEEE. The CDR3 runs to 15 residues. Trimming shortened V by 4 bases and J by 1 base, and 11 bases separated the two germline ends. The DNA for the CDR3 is TGTGCCAGCAGCAAGGGACAACTGAACACCGGGGAGCTGTTTTTT. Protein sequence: CASSKGQLNTGELFF.

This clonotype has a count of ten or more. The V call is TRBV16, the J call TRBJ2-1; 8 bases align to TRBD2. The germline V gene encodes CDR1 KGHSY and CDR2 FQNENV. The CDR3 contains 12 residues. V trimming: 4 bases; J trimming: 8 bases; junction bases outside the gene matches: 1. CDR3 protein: CASSPGGDEQFF. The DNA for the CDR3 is TGTGCCAGCAGCCCCGGGGGGGATGAGCAGTTCTTC. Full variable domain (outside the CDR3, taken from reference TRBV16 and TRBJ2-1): GEEVAQTPKHLVRGEGQKAKLYCAPIKGHSYVFWYQQVLKNEFKFLISFQNENVFDETGMPKERFSAKCLPNSPCSLEIQATKLEDSAVYFCASSPGGDEQFFGPGTRLTVL.

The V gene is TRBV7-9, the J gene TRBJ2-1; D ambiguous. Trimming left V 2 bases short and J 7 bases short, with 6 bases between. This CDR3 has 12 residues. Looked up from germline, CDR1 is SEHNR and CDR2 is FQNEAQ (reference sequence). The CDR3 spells CASSLMGNEQFF. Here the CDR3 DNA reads TGTGCCAGCAGCTTAATGGGAAATGAGCAGTTCTTC.

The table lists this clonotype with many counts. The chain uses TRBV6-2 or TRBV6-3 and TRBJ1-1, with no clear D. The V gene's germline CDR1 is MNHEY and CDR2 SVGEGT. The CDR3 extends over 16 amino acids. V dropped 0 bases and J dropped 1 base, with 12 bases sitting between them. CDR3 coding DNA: TGTGCCAGCAGTTACTCACTCAGGATAGCGAACACTGAAGCTTTCTTT. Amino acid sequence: CASSYSLRIANTEAFF.

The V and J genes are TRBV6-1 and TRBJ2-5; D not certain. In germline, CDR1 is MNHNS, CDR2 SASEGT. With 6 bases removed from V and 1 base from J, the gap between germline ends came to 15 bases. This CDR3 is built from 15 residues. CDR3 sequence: CASRPIHTRQETQYF. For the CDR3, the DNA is TGTGCCAGCAGACCAATCCACACTCGCCAAGAGACCCAGTACTTC.

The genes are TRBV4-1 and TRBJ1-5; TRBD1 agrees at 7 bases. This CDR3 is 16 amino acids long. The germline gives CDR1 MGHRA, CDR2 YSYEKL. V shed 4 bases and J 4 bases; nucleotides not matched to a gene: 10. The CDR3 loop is CASSPLRGTANQPQHF. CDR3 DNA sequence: TGCGCCAGCAGCCCCCTCCGGGGGACAGCGAATCAGCCCCAGCATTTT.

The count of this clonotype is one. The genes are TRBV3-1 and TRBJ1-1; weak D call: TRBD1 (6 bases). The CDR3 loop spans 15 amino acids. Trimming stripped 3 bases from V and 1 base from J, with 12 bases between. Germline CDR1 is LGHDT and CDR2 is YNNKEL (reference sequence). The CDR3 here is CASSHRQASNTEAFF. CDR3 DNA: TGTGCCAGCAGCCACCGACAGGCCTCGAACACTGAAGCTTTCTTT. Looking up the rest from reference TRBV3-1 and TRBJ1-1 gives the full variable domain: DTAVSQTPKYLVTQMGNDKSIKCEQNLGHDTMYWYKQDSKKFLKIMFSYNNKELIINETVPNRFSPKSPDKAHLNLHINSLELGDSAVYFCASSHRQASNTEAFFGQGTRLTVV.

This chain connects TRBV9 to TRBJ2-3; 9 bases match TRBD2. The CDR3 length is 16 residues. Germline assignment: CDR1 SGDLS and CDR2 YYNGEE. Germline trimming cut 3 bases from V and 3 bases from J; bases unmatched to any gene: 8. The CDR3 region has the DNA TGTGCCAGCAGCGCCTATAGCGGGAGTATTACAGATACGCAGTATTTT. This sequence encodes CASSAYSGSITDTQYF.

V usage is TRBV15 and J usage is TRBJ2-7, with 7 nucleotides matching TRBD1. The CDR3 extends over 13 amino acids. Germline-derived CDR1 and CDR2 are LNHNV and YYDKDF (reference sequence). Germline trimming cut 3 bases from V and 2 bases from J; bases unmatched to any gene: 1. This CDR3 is CATSSTGAYEQYF. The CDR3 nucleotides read TGTGCCACCAGCAGCACAGGGGCCTACGAGCAGTACTTC.

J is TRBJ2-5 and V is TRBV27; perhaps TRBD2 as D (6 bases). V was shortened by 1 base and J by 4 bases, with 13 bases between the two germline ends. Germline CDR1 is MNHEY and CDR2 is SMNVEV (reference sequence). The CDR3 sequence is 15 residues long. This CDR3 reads CASSLYLTSSETQYF. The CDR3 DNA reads TGTGCCAGCAGTTTATACCTAACTAGCTCAGAGACCCAGTACTTC.

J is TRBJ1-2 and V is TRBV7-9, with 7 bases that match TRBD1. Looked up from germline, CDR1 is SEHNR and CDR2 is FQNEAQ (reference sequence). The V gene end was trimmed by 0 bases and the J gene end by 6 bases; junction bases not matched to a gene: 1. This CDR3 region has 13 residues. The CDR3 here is CASSLAQGNGYTF. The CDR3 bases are TGTGCCAGCAGCTTAGCACAGGGGAATGGCTACACCTTC.

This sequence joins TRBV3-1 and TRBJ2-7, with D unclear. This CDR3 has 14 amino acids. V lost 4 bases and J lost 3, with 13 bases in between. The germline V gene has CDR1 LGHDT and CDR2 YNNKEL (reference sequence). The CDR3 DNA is TGTGCCAGCAGCCCCCCTCTCCGGAGCTACGAGCAGTACTTC. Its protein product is CASSPPLRSYEQYF.

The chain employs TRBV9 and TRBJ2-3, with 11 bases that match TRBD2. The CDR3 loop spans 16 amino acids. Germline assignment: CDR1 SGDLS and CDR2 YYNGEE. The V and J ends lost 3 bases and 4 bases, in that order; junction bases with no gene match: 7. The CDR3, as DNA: TGTGCCAGCAGCGGACGACTAGCGGGGCTGGCAGATACGCAGTATTTT. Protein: CASSGRLAGLADTQYF.

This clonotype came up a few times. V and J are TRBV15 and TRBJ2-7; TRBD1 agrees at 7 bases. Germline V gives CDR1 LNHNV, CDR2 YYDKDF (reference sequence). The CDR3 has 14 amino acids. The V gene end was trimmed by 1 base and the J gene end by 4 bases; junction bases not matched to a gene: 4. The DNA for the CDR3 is TGTGCCACCAGCAGAGGCCGGGACAGTTACGAGCAGTACTTC. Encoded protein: CATSRGRDSYEQYF.

CDR3 sequence reads: CASSELASETQYF. Written as DNA, the CDR3 is TGTGCCAGCTCAGAACTAGCTTCGGAGACCCAGTACTTC. The chain links TRBV18 to TRBJ2-5; tentatively, D is TRBD2 (6 bases). Germline values: CDR1 KGHSH, CDR2 LQKENI. V was shortened by 5 bases and J by 5 bases, with 12 bases between the two germline ends. This CDR3 has 13 residues.

Written as DNA, the CDR3 is TGCAGTGTGCCAGAAGCCTCCTATAATTCACCCCTCCACTTT. Translation: CSVPEASYNSPLHF. The gene calls are TRBV20-1 and TRBJ1-6; the D is unclear. V gave up 7 bases and J gave up 0 bases, with 10 bases separating them. The CDR3 covers 14 residues. From germline, CDR1 is DFQATT and CDR2 SNEGSKA (reference sequence).

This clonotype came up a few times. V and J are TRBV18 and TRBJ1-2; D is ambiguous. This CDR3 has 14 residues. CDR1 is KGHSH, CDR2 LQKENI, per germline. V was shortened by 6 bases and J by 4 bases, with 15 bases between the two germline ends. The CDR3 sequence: CASSPGENLYGYTF. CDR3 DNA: TGTGCCAGCTCCCCCGGGGAGAATCTCTATGGCTACACCTTC.

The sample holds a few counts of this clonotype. The CDR3 sequence is CASSQGQGYNEQFF. The CDR3 DNA follows: TGTGCCAGCAGCCAGGGACAGGGCTACAATGAGCAGTTCTTC. The chain uses TRBV3-1 and TRBJ2-1, with 9 bases identical to TRBD1. The germline CDR1 and CDR2 sequences are LGHDT and YNNKEL (reference sequence). The CDR3 runs to 14 residues. V was clipped by 3 bases and J by 3 bases; unmatched bases: 0.

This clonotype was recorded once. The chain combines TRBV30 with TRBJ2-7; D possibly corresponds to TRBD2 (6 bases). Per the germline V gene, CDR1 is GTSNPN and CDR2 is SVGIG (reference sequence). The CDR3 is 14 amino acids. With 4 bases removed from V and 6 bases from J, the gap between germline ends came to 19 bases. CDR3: CAWTPLEGWSEQYF. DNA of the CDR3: TGTGCCTGGACCCCCCTGGAGGGCTGGTCCGAGCAGTACTTC.

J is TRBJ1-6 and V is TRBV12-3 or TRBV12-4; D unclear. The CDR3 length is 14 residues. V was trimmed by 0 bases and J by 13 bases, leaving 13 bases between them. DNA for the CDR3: TGTGCCAGCAGTTTAGCGCTATGGGATACGCCCCTCCACTTT. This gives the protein CASSLALWDTPLHF.

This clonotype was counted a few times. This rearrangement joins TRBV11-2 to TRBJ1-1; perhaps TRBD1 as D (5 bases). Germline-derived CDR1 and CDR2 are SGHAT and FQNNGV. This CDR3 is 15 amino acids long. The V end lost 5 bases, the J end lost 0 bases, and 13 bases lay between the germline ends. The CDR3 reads CASSAEGGVNTEAFF. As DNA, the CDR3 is TGTGCCAGCAGCGCGGAGGGAGGGGTGAACACTGAAGCTTTCTTT.

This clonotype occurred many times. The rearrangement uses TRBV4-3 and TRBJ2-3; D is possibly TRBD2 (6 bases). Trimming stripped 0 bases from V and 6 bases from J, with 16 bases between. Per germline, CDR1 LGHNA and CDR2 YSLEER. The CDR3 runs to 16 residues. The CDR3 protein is CASSQEQQRAGDTQYF. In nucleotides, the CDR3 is TGCGCCAGCAGCCAAGAGCAACAGCGGGCAGGTGATACGCAGTATTTT.

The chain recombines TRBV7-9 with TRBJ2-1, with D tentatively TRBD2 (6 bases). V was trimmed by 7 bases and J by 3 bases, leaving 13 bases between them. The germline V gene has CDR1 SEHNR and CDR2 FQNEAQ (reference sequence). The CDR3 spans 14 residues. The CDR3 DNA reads TGTGCCAGCACCTGGTCCGGGGGCTACAATGAGCAGTTCTTC. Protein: CASTWSGGYNEQFF.

The CDR3 nucleotides are TGTGCCAGCAGCCGACCCCTCGGGACAGGCTATGGCTACACCTTC. It yields the protein CASSRPLGTGYGYTF. The gene calls are TRBV6-2 or TRBV6-3 and TRBJ1-2; the match to TRBD1 covers 8 bases. This CDR3 spans 15 amino acids. Trimming took 6 bases from V and 4 from J; bases not matched to a gene: 10. Germline CDR1 is MNHEY and CDR2 is SVGEGT.

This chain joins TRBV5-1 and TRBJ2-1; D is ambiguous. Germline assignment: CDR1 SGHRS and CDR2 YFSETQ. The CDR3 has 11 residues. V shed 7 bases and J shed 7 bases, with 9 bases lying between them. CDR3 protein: CASGEENEQFF. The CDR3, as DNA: TGCGCCAGCGGAGAGGAAAATGAGCAGTTCTTC.

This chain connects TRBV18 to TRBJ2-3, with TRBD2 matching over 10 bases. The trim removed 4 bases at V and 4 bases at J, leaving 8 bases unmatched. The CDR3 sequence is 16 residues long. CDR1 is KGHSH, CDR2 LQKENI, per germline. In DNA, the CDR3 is TGTGCCAGCTCACTTATGTCTAGCGGGAGTGCAGATACGCAGTATTTT. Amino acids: CASSLMSSGSADTQYF.